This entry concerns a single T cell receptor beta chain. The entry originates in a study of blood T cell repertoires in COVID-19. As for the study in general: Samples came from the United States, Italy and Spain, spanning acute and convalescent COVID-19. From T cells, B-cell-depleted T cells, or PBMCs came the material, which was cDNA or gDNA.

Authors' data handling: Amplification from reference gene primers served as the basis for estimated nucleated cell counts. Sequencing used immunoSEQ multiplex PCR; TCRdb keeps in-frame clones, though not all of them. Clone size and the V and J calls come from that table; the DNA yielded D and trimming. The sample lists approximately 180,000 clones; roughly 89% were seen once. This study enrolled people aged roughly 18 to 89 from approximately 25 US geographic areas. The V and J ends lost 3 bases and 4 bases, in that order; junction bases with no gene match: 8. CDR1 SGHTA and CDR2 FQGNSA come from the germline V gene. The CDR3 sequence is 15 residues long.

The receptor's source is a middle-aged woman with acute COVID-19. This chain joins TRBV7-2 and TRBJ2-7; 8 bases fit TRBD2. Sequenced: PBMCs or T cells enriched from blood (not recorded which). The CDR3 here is CASSFYGGGSYEQYF. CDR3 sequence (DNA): TGTGCCAGCAGCTTTTATGGCGGGGGGTCTTACGAGCAGTACTTC.